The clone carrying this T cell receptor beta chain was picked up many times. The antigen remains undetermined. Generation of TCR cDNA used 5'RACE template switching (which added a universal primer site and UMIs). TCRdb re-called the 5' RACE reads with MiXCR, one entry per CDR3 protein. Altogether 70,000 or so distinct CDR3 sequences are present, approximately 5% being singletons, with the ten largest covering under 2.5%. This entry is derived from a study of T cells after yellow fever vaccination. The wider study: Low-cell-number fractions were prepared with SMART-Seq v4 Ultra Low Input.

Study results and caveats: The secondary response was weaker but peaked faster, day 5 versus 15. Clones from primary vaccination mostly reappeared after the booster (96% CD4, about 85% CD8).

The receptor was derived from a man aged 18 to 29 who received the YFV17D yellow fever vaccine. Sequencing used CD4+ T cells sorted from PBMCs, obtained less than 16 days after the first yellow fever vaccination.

CDR3: CSARVGGGNYGYTF. The CDR3 DNA reads TGCAGTGCTAGAGTGGGAGGGGGTAACTATGGCTACACCTTC. J is TRBJ1-2 and V is TRBV20-1; the D gene is possibly TRBD1 (6 bases). Germline CDR1 and CDR2: DFQATT and SNEGSKA (reference sequence). The V and J ends lost 1 base and 1 base respectively, with 10 bases between them. The CDR3 consists of 14 residues.